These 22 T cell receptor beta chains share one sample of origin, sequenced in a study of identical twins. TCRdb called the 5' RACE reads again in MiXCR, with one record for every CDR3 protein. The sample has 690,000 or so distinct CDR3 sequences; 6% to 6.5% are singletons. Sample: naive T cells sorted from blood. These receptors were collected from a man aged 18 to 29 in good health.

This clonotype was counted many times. CDR3 in amino acids: CASTSRQGANYEQFF. The DNA for the CDR3 is TGTGCCAGCACCTCAAGACAGGGGGCTAATTATGAGCAGTTCTTC. The genes are TRBV5-6 and TRBJ2-1; the match to TRBD1 covers 10 bases. The V gene end was trimmed by 6 bases and the J gene end by 8 bases; junction bases not matched to a gene: 11. This CDR3 region has 15 residues. Germline V gives CDR1 SGHDT, CDR2 YYEEEE.

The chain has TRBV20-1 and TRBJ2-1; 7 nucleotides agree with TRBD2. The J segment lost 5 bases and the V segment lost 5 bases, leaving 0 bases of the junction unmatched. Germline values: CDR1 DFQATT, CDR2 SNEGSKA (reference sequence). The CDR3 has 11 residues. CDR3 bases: TGCAGTGCTCTAGCGGACAATGAGCAGTTCTTC. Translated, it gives CSALADNEQFF.

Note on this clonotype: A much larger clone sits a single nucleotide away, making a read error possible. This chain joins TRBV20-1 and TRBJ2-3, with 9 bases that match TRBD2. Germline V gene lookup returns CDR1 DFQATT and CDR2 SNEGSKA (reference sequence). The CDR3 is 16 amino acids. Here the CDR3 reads CSARDASGASTDAQYF. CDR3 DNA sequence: TGCAGTGCTAGAGATGCTAGCGGGGCATCCACAGATGCGCAGTATTTT.

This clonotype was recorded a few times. CDR3 sequence: CASSPVLRTSGRADTQYF. In nucleotides, the CDR3 is TGTGCCAGCAGCCCAGTGCTCCGGACTAGCGGGAGGGCAGATACGCAGTATTTT. The V and J genes are TRBV11-1 and TRBJ2-3, with TRBD2 matching over 15 bases. Trimming removed 5 bases from V and 4 bases from J; junction bases left unmatched: 10. The CDR3 totals 18 residues. CDR1 and CDR2 (germline): SGHAT, FQDESV (reference sequence).

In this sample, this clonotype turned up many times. The CDR3 is CASSTGGGAFF. The CDR3 DNA follows: TGTGCCAGCAGTACAGGGGGAGGCGCTTTCTTT. V usage is TRBV6-5 and J usage is TRBJ1-1, with 8 bases that match TRBD1. The CDR3 consists of 11 residues. Germline CDR1 MNHEY, CDR2 SVGAGI. V lost 5 bases, J lost 11 bases, and 4 bases stayed unmatched.

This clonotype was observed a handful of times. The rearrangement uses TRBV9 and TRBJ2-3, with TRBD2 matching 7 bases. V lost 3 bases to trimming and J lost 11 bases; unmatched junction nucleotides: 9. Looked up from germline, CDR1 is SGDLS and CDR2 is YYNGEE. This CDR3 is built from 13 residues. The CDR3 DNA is TGTGCCAGCAGCGGGGGGGGGTCAGCCGTGCAGTATTTT. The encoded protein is CASSGGGSAVQYF.

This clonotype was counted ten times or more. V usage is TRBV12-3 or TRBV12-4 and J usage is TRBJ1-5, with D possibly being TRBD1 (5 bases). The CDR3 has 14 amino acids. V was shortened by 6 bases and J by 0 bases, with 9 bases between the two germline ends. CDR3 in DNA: TGTGCCAGCAGCATGACAGTTAGCAATCAGCCCCAGCATTTT. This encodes CASSMTVSNQPQHF.

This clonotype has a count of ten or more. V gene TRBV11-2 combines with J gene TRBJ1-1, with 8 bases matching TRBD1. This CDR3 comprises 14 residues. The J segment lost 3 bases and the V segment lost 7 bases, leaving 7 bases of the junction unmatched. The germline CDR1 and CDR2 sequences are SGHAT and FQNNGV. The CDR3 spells CASTLDRGYTEAFF. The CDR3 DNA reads TGTGCCAGCACCCTCGACAGGGGTTACACTGAAGCTTTCTTT.

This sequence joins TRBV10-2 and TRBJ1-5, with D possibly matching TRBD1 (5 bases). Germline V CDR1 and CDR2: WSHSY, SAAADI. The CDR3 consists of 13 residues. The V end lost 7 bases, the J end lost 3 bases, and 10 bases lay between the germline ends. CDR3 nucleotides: TGCGCCAGCAAGGCAGGGAACAATCAGCCCCAGCATTTT. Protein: CASKAGNNQPQHF.

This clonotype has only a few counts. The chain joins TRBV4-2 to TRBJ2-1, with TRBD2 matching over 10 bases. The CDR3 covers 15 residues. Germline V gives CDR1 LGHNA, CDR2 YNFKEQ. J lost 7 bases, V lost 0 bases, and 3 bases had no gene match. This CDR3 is CASSQDLAGDNEQFF. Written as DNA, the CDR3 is TGTGCCAGCAGCCAAGATCTAGCGGGAGATAATGAGCAGTTCTTC.

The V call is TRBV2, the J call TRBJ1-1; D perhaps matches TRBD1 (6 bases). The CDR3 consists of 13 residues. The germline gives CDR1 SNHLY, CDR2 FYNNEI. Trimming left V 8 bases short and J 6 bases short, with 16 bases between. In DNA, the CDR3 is TGTGCCAGCGGCAGGACAGTCTACGCTGAAGCTTTCTTT. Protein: CASGRTVYAEAFF. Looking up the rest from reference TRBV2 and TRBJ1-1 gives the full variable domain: EPEVTQTPSHQVTQMGQEVILRCVPISNHLYFYWYRQILGQKVEFLVSFYNNEISEKSEIFDDQFSVERPDGSNFTLKIRSTKLEDSAMYFCASGRTVYAEAFFGQGTRLTVV.

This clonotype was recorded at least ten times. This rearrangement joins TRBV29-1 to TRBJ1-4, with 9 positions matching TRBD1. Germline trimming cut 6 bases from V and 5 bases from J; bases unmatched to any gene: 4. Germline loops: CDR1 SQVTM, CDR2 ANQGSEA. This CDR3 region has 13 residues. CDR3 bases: TGCAGCGTCCCCGGGACAGGGAATGAAAAACTGTTTTTT. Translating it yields CSVPGTGNEKLFF.

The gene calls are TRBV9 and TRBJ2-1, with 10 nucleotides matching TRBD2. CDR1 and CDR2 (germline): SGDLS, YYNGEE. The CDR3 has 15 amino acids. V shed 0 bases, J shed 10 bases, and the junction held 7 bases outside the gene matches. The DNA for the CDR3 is TGTGCCAGCAGCGTAGGTGGACTAGCGGAGGGGGAGCAGTTCTTC. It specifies CASSVGGLAEGEQFF.

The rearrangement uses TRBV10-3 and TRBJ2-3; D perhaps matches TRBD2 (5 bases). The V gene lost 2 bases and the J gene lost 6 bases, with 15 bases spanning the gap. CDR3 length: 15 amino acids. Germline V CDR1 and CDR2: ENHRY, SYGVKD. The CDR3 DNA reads TGTGCCATCAGTGAGGAGGGCCTAAGGTCTGATACGCAGTATTTT. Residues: CAISEEGLRSDTQYF.

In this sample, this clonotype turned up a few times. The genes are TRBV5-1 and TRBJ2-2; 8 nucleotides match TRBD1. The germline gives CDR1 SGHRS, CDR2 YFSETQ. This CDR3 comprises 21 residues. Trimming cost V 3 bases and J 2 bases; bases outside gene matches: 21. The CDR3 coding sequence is TGCGCCAGCAGCTACGGGCGCGGCCTGACAGGGGCCAGCCCAAACACCGGGGAGCTGTTTTTT. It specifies CASSYGRGLTGASPNTGELFF.

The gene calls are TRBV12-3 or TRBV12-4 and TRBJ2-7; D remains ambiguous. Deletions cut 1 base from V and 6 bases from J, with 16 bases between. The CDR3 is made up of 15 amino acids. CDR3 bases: TGTGCCAGCAGTTTAGGGCAAGTGGCAGGTTGCGAGCAGTACGTC. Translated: CASSLGQVAGCEQYV.

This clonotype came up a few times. CDR3: CASSSTSGGGDTQYF. In nucleotides, the CDR3 is TGCGCCAGCAGCTCTACTAGCGGAGGCGGGGATACGCAGTATTTT. V gene TRBV5-1 combines with J gene TRBJ2-3; 8 nucleotides line up with TRBD2. V lost 3 bases, J lost 6 bases, and 9 bases stayed unmatched. Germline CDR1 and CDR2: SGHRS and YFSETQ. This CDR3 region has 15 residues.

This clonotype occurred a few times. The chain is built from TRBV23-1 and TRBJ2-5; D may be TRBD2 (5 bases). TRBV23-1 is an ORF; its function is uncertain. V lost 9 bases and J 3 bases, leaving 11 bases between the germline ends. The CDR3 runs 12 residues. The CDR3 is CARSEREETQYF. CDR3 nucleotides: TGCGCCAGATCCGAGAGGGAAGAGACCCAGTACTTC.

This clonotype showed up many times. The CDR3 sequence is CASGLLTGGFGGEQFF. CDR3 nucleotide sequence: TGTGCTAGTGGTTTGTTGACAGGGGGCTTCGGTGGTGAGCAGTTCTTC. This sequence joins TRBV12-5 and TRBJ2-1; 10 nucleotides match TRBD1. The CDR3 extends over 16 amino acids. CDR1 and CDR2 from the germline V gene are LGHNT and FRNRAP. J lost 9 bases, V lost 2 bases, and 10 bases had no gene match.

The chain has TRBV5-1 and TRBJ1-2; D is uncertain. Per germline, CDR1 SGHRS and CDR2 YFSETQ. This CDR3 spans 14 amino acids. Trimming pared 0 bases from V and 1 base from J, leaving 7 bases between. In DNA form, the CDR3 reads TGCGCCAGCAGCTTGGACGGAAATAACTATGGCTACACCTTC. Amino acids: CASSLDGNNYGYTF.

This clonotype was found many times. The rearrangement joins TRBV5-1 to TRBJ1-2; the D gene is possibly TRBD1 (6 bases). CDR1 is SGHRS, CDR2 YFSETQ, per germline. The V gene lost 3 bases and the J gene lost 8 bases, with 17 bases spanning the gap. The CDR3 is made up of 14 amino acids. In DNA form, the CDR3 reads TGCGCCAGCAGCTCCGATGGGGGGGCCGTCGGCTACACCTTC. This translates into CASSSDGGAVGYTF.

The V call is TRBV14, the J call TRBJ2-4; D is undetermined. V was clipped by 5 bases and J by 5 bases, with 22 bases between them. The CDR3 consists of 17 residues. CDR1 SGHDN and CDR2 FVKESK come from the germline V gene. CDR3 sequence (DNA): TGTGCCAGCAGCGGAGAGTTAGGGTTCCAAGGCCAAAACATTCAGTACTTC. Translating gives CASSGELGFQGQNIQYF. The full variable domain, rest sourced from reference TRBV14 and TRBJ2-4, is EAGVTQFPSHSVIEKGQTVTLRCDPISGHDNLYWYRRVMGKEIKFLLHFVKESKQDESGMPNNRFLAERTGGTYSTLKVQPAELEDSGVYFCASSGELGFQGQNIQYFGAGTRLSVL.